Below, 5 T cell receptor beta chains from the same sample are listed, as sequenced in a study of cytomegalovirus exposure and HLA in healthy donors (dated by TCRdb to 2015 to 2018). Receptor amplification or capture employed the immunoSEQ multiplex PCR assay. TCRdb stores this immuneACCESS table with in-frame sequences only. Part of the clones is absent; in the studies checked, under half of the shortfall reflects unresolved V genes, and no reason is known for the rest. This sample holds over 45,000 clones; roughly 93% were observed only once. The top ten constitute around 5.5% of the sample. Sequencing was done on a sample of PBMCs. The source of these receptors is a woman aged 18-29 years in good health and CMV-seronegative.

The genes are TRBV6-5 and TRBJ1-1; the D is unclear. CDR3 length: 14 amino acids. The germline V and J ends were trimmed by 0 bases and 1 base, with 6 bases remaining between them. Germline CDR1 and CDR2: MNHEY and SVGAGI. In nucleotides, the CDR3 is TGTGCCAGCAGTTACTCAGCGGCGAACACTGAAGCTTTCTTT. Translating it yields CASSYSAANTEAFF.

J is TRBJ2-1 and V is TRBV11-2; 13 bases agree with TRBD2. V trimming: 1 base; J trimming: 3 bases; junction bases outside the gene matches: 0. The CDR3 loop spans 16 amino acids. Germline V gives CDR1 SGHAT, CDR2 FQNNGV. In DNA form, the CDR3 reads TGTGCCAGCAGCTTAGGGACTAGCGGGGGCTACAATGAGCAGTTCTTC. It encodes CASSLGTSGGYNEQFF.

The chain joins TRBV25-1 to TRBJ1-2; the D gene is possibly TRBD1 (5 bases). CDR1 is MGHDK, CDR2 SYGVNS, per germline. The ends were cut back, 7 bases at V and 9 bases at J, with 15 bases in the middle. The CDR3 is 12 amino acids. DNA for the CDR3: TGTGCCAGCATGGAAGGTGACAGACGCTACACCTTC. This translates into CASMEGDRRYTF.

A single count supports this clone. V gene TRBV6-6 combines with J gene TRBJ1-2, with 7 bases fitting TRBD1. The germline V gene encodes CDR1 MNHNY and CDR2 SVGAGI (reference sequence). V trimming: 7 bases; J trimming: 5 bases; junction bases outside the gene matches: 16. The CDR3 consists of 16 residues. CDR3 loop: CASTRTGAGQLYGYTF. The CDR3 DNA sequence: TGTGCCAGCACCCGAACGGGGGCGGGACAGCTTTATGGCTACACCTTC.

The chain combines TRBV10-3 with TRBJ2-7, with 12 bases matching TRBD1. Germline CDR1 ENHRY, CDR2 SYGVKD. This CDR3 has 13 amino acids. The V segment lost 11 bases and the J segment 5 bases; nucleotides outside the gene matches: 7. CDR3 sequence reads: CASWDRGLNEQYV. In DNA, the CDR3 is TGTGCCTCCTGGGACAGGGGGCTAAACGAGCAGTACGTC.